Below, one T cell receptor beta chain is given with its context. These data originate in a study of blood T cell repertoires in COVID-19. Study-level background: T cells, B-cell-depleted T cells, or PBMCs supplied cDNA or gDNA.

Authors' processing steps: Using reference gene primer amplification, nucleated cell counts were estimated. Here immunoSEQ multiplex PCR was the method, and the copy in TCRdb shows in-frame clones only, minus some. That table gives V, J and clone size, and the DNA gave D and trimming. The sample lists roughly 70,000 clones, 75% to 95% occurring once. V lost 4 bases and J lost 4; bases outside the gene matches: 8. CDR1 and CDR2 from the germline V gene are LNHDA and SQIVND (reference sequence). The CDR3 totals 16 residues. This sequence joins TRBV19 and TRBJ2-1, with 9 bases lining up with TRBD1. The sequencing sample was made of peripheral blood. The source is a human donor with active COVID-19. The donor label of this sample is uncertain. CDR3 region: CASSTETGGIYNEQFF. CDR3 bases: TGTGCCAGTAGTACAGAGACAGGGGGTATTTACAATGAGCAGTTCTTC.